Listed below are T cell receptor beta chains from one sample, sequenced in a study of blood T cell repertoires in COVID-19. TCRdb keeps only in-frame clones here, not all; method: immunoSEQ multiplex PCR. The table shows 200,000 to 250,000 clones, with approximately 82% occurring only once. Material: peripheral blood. These receptors were taken from a woman aged 18-29 years with acute or convalescent COVID-19. CDR3s include the opening cysteine and the closing phenylalanine or tryptophan. A D gene is named only where the DNA matches it firmly. Clone sizes are given selectively: once, few, many, or a class where the clone is expanded.

clone_size: NA; v_call: TRBV11-2; d_call: TRBD2; j_call: TRBJ2-4; cdr3_nt: TGTGCCAGCAGCCCCGGACTAGCGGGACTGTTAGCCAAAAACATTCAGTACTTC; cdr3_aa: CASSPGLAGLLAKNIQYF
clone_size: NA; v_call: TRBV12-5; d_call: NA; j_call: TRBJ2-7; cdr3_nt: TGTGCTAGTGGTTTTCCGAGCGGCCCCTACGAGCAGTACTTC; cdr3_aa: CASGFPSGPYEQYF
clone_size: NA; v_call: TRBV12-1; d_call: NA; j_call: TRBJ2-7; cdr3_nt: TGTGCCAGCAGCCTGGGGATTCAGGGCGCGACCACCTACGAGCAGTACTTC; cdr3_aa: CASSLGIQGATTYEQYF
clone_size: NA; v_call: TRBV7-2; d_call: NA; j_call: TRBJ2-3; cdr3_nt: TGTGCCAGCAGCTTAGGTAGCAGCCTGCTGGGCACAGATACGCAGTATTTT; cdr3_aa: CASSLGSSLLGTDTQYF
clone_size: NA; v_call: TRBV10-1; d_call: NA; j_call: TRBJ2-7; cdr3_nt: TGCGCCAGGTACAGTTACGAGCAGTACTTC; cdr3_aa: CARYSYEQYF
clone_size: NA; v_call: TRBV3-1/TRBV3-2; d_call: NA; j_call: TRBJ1-5; cdr3_nt: TGTGCCAGCAGCCAAGATCTGAGTCAGCCCCAGCATTTT; cdr3_aa: CASSQDLSQPQHF
clone_size: NA; v_call: TRBV1; d_call: NA; j_call: TRBJ2-7; cdr3_nt: TGCACCAGCAGCCAAATAGCGGGGCTAGATTGGTACGAGCAGTACTTC; cdr3_aa: CTSSQIAGLDWYEQYF
clone_size: NA; v_call: TRBV7-8; d_call: TRBD1; j_call: TRBJ2-1; cdr3_nt: TGTGCCAGCAGCCTAACCGCGGGACAGGGCTACAATGAGCAGTTCTTC; cdr3_aa: CASSLTAGQGYNEQFF
clone_size: NA; v_call: TRBV19; d_call: NA; j_call: TRBJ2-2; cdr3_nt: TGTGCCAGTAGTATCAACAGGGTGGAGACCGGGGAGCTGTTTTTT; cdr3_aa: CASSINRVETGELFF
clone_size: NA; v_call: TRBV4-3; d_call: NA; j_call: TRBJ2-4; cdr3_nt: TGCGCCAGCAGCCAAGAACAGGGCCACATTCAGTACTTC; cdr3_aa: CASSQEQGHIQYF
clone_size: NA; v_call: TRBV24-1; d_call: TRBD2; j_call: TRBJ2-1; cdr3_nt: TGTGCCACCAGTGATTCCGGTGGCGGGAGTACCAATGAGCAGTTCTTC; cdr3_aa: CATSDSGGGSTNEQFF
clone_size: once; v_call: TRBV15; d_call: TRBD1; j_call: TRBJ2-7; cdr3_nt: TGTGCCACCACCAAGGACAGGCTATTGGGGGAGCAGTACTTC; cdr3_aa: CATTKDRLLGEQYF
clone_size: NA; v_call: TRBV7-9; d_call: TRBD1; j_call: TRBJ1-2; cdr3_nt: TGTGCCAGCAACATCCACGACAGGGGATATGGCTACACCTTC; cdr3_aa: CASNIHDRGYGYTF
clone_size: NA; v_call: TRBV30; d_call: NA; j_call: TRBJ1-5; cdr3_nt: TGTGCCTGGAGTCGAAGGGGAGGTCAGCCCCAGCATTTT; cdr3_aa: CAWSRRGGQPQHF
clone_size: NA; v_call: TRBV5-1; d_call: TRBD1; j_call: TRBJ1-4; cdr3_nt: TGCGCCAGCAGCGCGGGACAGGGTGGAGAAAAACTGTTTTTT; cdr3_aa: CASSAGQGGEKLFF
clone_size: NA; v_call: TRBV5-6; d_call: TRBD2; j_call: TRBJ2-4; cdr3_nt: TGTGCCAGCAGCTTGGGACTAGCGAGGATTCAGTACTTC; cdr3_aa: CASSLGLARIQYF
clone_size: NA; v_call: TRBV19; d_call: NA; j_call: TRBJ1-1; cdr3_nt: TGTGCCAGTAGTATTGGGGGGACTATGAACACTGAAGCTTTCTTT; cdr3_aa: CASSIGGTMNTEAFF
clone_size: NA; v_call: TRBV2; d_call: TRBD2; j_call: TRBJ2-3; cdr3_nt: TGTGCCAGCAGTGAAGGGACTAGCGGCACCCGGCAGTATTTT; cdr3_aa: CASSEGTSGTRQYF
clone_size: NA; v_call: TRBV2; d_call: NA; j_call: TRBJ2-7; cdr3_nt: TGTGCCAGCAGTGGGGAGGCCAGCTCCTACGAGCAGTACTTC; cdr3_aa: CASSGEASSYEQYF
clone_size: few; v_call: TRBV23-1; d_call: NA; j_call: TRBJ2-7; cdr3_nt: TGCGCCAGCCCTTCAGAAGAGGCCTCCTACGAGCAGTACTTC; cdr3_aa: CASPSEEASYEQYF
clone_size: NA; v_call: TRBV5-1; d_call: TRBD1; j_call: TRBJ1-1; cdr3_nt: TGCGCCAGCTATGACAGGGGAAGGAACACTGAAGCTTTCTTT; cdr3_aa: CASYDRGRNTEAFF
clone_size: NA; v_call: TRBV28; d_call: NA; j_call: TRBJ2-3; cdr3_nt: TGTGCCAGCAGTTTACTAGCTCTCCCCACAGATACGCAGTATTTT; cdr3_aa: CASSLLALPTDTQYF
clone_size: once; v_call: TRBV3-1/TRBV3-2; d_call: NA; j_call: TRBJ2-1; cdr3_nt: TGTGCCAGCAGCCAAAATCTGGGGGCGAATGAGCAGTTCTTC; cdr3_aa: CASSQNLGANEQFF
clone_size: many; v_call: TRBV30; d_call: NA; j_call: TRBJ2-7; cdr3_nt: TGTGCCTGGAGTGTTTCAGGTCCTAAGGCCTACGAGCAGTACTTC; cdr3_aa: CAWSVSGPKAYEQYF
clone_size: NA; v_call: TRBV7-2; d_call: NA; j_call: TRBJ2-2; cdr3_nt: TGTGCCAGCAGCTCCAACTACGGCACCGGGGAGCTGTTTTTT; cdr3_aa: CASSSNYGTGELFF
clone_size: NA; v_call: TRBV7-2; d_call: TRBD2; j_call: TRBJ2-3; cdr3_nt: TGTGCCAGCAGCTTAGTGGGACTAGCAAGGGTAGATACGCAGTATTTT; cdr3_aa: CASSLVGLARVDTQYF
clone_size: NA; v_call: TRBV19; d_call: TRBD1; j_call: TRBJ1-2; cdr3_nt: TGTGCCAGTAGTCCCCGGACAGGGCCCTATGGCTACACCTTC; cdr3_aa: CASSPRTGPYGYTF
clone_size: NA; v_call: TRBV7-9; d_call: NA; j_call: TRBJ1-2; cdr3_nt: TGTGCCAGCAGCCACGACAGGCTGGGGCGTTATGGCTACACCTTC; cdr3_aa: CASSHDRLGRYGYTF